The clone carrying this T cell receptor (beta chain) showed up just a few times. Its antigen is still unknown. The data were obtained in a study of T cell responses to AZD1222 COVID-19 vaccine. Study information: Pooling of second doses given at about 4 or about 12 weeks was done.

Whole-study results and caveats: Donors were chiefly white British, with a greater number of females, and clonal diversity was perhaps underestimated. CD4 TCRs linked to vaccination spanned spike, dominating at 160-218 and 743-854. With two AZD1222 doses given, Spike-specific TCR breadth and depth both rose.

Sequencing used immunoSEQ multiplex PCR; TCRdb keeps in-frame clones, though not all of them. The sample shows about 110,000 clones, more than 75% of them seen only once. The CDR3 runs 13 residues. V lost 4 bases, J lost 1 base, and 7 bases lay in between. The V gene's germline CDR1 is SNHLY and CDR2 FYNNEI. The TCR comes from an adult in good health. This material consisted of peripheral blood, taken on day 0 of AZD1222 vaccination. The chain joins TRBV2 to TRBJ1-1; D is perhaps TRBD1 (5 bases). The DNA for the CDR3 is TGTGCCAGCAGTGTGCAGGGGAACACTGAAGCTTTCTTT. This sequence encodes CASSVQGNTEAFF.